This record concerns one T cell receptor (beta chain) sequence. The entry originates in a study of cytomegalovirus exposure and HLA in healthy donors. Germline loops: CDR1 MGHRA, CDR2 YSYEKL. Trimming removed 4 bases from V and 1 base from J, with 10 bases in between. CDR3 size: 15 residues. 60 Vbeta and 13 Jbeta primers were used in PCR. The assay was immunoSEQ multiplex PCR, and TCRdb's table has in-frame clones only and misses some. The repertoire holds about 140,000 clones, with around 80% as singletons. The sample taken for sequencing was PBMCs. This chain uses TRBV4-1 with TRBJ2-2; tentatively, D is TRBD2 (6 bases). The sequence was obtained from a man aged 35 to 55 in good health and CMV-seronegative. The CDR3 DNA follows: TGCGCCAGCAGCCGAGTCGGGGGGAACACCGGGGAGCTGTTTTTT. As protein: CASSRVGGNTGELFF.